These 19 T cell receptor beta chains originate from one sample sequenced in a study of blood T cell repertoires in COVID-19 (TCRdb year 2020). Library method: the immunoSEQ multiplex PCR assay. This is the immuneACCESS table as TCRdb keeps it, with only in-frame sequences that have V and J called. A part of the clones is gone; compared with another copy, unresolved V genes explain less than half, and the rest is unexplained. This sample is represented by about 200,000 clones; roughly 82% of them were singletons. The ten largest clones capture approximately 8.1% of the sample. Input material: peripheral blood. The receptors were sampled from a woman between 55 and 75 years old with COVID-19, enrolled during active disease.

The CDR3 nucleotides are TGTGCCAGCAGCGTTCGACAGGGCACTGAAGCTTTCTTT. This sequence encodes CASSVRQGTEAFF. This chain connects TRBV11-3 to TRBJ1-1; 7 bases agree with TRBD1. After removal of 5 bases from V and 4 bases from J, the junction contained 4 bases not matched to a gene. Per the germline V gene, CDR1 is SGHNT and CDR2 is YENEEA. CDR3 length equals 13 residues.

This clone appeared a few times. The chain carries TRBV28 and TRBJ1-1; tentative D call: TRBD1 (6 bases). Germline V gene sequence: CDR1 MDHEN, CDR2 SYDVKM. The ends were cut back, 5 bases at V and 6 bases at J, with 19 bases in the middle. The CDR3 spans 15 residues. CDR3 region: CASSVRQNRVPEAFF. The CDR3 DNA is TGTGCCAGCAGTGTCCGGCAGAACAGGGTCCCTGAAGCTTTCTTT.

The chain uses TRBV28 and TRBJ2-4; 11 bases map to TRBD2. Germline values: CDR1 MDHEN, CDR2 SYDVKM. The V gene end was trimmed by 6 bases and the J gene end by 9 bases; junction bases not matched to a gene: 10. This CDR3 is built from 15 residues. The CDR3 spells CASRRQSLAGGIQYF. The CDR3 DNA sequence: TGTGCCAGCAGACGACAATCCCTAGCGGGAGGCATTCAGTACTTC.

V usage is TRBV7-3 and J usage is TRBJ2-3; D is ambiguous. The CDR3 consists of 14 residues. Germline-derived CDR1 and CDR2 are SGHTA and FQGTGA. The V end lost 1 base, the J end lost 0 bases, and 5 bases lay between the germline ends. For the CDR3, the DNA is TGTGCCAGCAGCTTAAGTCTTAGCACAGATACGCAGTATTTT. Amino acids: CASSLSLSTDTQYF.

Notes on this clone: Other nucleotide sequences in the sample specify the same CDR3. The J gene is TRBJ1-2, the V gene TRBV3-1 (or the pseudogene TRBV3-2); 7 positions agree with TRBD1. J gave up 5 bases and V 4 bases, and 7 bases lay outside the gene matches. In germline, CDR1 is LGHDT, CDR2 YNNKEL (reference sequence). The CDR3 runs 14 residues. CDR3 region: CASSLPGQLYGYTF. CDR3 nucleotides: TGTGCCAGCAGCCTACCGGGACAGCTTTATGGCTACACCTTC.

This sequence joins TRBV18 and TRBJ1-5; 7 positions agree with TRBD1. The CDR3 runs to 15 residues. From germline, CDR1 is KGHSH and CDR2 LQKENI. With V trimmed by 4 bases and J by 2 bases, 5 bases remained unmatched. CDR3 sequence reads: CASSLDRAGNQPQHF. CDR3 coding DNA: TGTGCCAGCTCACTTGACAGGGCTGGCAATCAGCCCCAGCATTTT.

This clone was detected only once. This chain connects TRBV10-3 to TRBJ2-2; 7 bases match TRBD1. V gave up 9 bases and J gave up 3 bases; unmatched junction bases: 7. The CDR3 has 14 residues. Germline-derived CDR1 and CDR2 are ENHRY and SYGVKD. The CDR3 sequence: CAITGDRYTGELFF. DNA for the CDR3: TGTGCCATAACTGGGGACAGATACACCGGGGAGCTGTTTTTT.

The V gene is TRBV7-9, the J gene TRBJ2-1; unclear D gene. This CDR3 has 13 residues. V lost 1 base and J lost 5, with 6 bases in between. CDR1 is SEHNR and CDR2 is FQNEAQ in the germline V gene (reference sequence). CDR3 region: CASSLGANNEQFF. Here the CDR3 DNA reads TGTGCCAGCAGCTTAGGAGCGAACAATGAGCAGTTCTTC.

J is TRBJ2-2 and V is TRBV19, with no clear D. V lost 10 bases, J lost 0 bases, and 12 bases lay in between. CDR1 is LNHDA, CDR2 SQIVND, per germline (reference sequence). The length of the CDR3 is 14 residues. In DNA form, the CDR3 reads TGTGCCACCCCGGGTCTCTCGAACACCGGGGAGCTGTTTTTT. Translation: CATPGLSNTGELFF.

CDR3 nucleotide sequence: TGTGCCAGTACCTCGGGACAGGGCCACTCGGATACGCAGTATTTT. It translates to CASTSGQGHSDTQYF. The chain recombines TRBV19 with TRBJ2-3; 9 nucleotides line up with TRBD1. The germline V gene has CDR1 LNHDA and CDR2 SQIVND (reference sequence). The CDR3 totals 15 residues. J was trimmed by 6 bases and V by 7 bases; bases with no gene match: 11.

The V call is TRBV27, the J call TRBJ1-2, with D tentatively TRBD1 (6 bases). CDR1 is MNHEY, CDR2 SMNVEV, per germline (reference sequence). V lost 5 bases and J 2 bases, leaving 15 bases between the germline ends. The CDR3 runs to 15 residues. The CDR3 DNA follows: TGTGCCAGCAGTGTATACCCTCAGGGGAACTATGGCTACACCTTC. This sequence encodes CASSVYPQGNYGYTF.

V and J are TRBV3-1 (or the pseudogene TRBV3-2) and TRBJ1-3; 7 bases are a match to TRBD1. This CDR3 comprises 19 residues. Germline lookup yields CDR1 LGHDT and CDR2 YNNKEL (reference sequence). Germline trimming cut 2 bases from V and 0 bases from J; bases unmatched to any gene: 13. Here the CDR3 reads CASSQYGVQGGSSGNTIYF. The CDR3 region has the DNA TGTGCCAGCAGCCAATATGGAGTCCAGGGGGGTTCCTCTGGAAACACCATATATTTT.

The chain is built from TRBV25-1 and TRBJ1-4; D remains unclear. The CDR3 has 15 amino acids. V gave up 2 bases and J gave up 3 bases, with 10 bases separating them. CDR1 and CDR2 (germline): MGHDK, SYGVNS. The CDR3 spells CASSERRAANEKLFF. CDR3 DNA: TGTGCCAGCAGTGAACGGCGCGCGGCTAATGAAAAACTGTTTTTT. The complete variable domain, with remaining parts taken from reference TRBV25-1 and TRBJ1-4, reads EADIYQTPRYLVIGTGKKITLECSQTMGHDKMYWYQQDPGMELHLIHYSYGVNSTEKGDLSSESTVSRIRTEHFPLTLESARPSHTSQYLCASSERRAANEKLFFGSGTQLSVL.

The rearrangement joins TRBV5-1 to TRBJ2-1; 11 bases align to TRBD2. J gave up 1 base and V 4 bases, and 10 bases lay outside the gene matches. CDR3 length: 18 amino acids. The germline gives CDR1 SGHRS, CDR2 YFSETQ. The CDR3 DNA sequence: TGCGCCAGCAGCCTGGGTAGCGGGGGGGCTGGGTCCTACAATGAGCAGTTCTTC. Translating gives CASSLGSGGAGSYNEQFF. The full variable domain, with the rest looked up from reference TRBV5-1 and TRBJ2-1, is KAGVTQTPRYLIKTRGQQVTLSCSPISGHRSVSWYQQTPGQGLQFLFEYFSETQRNKGNFPGRFSGRQFSNSRSEMNVSTLELGDSALYLCASSLGSGGAGSYNEQFFGPGTRLTVL.

V and J are TRBV30 and TRBJ1-4; D call uncertain. Germline V gene sequence: CDR1 GTSNPN, CDR2 SVGIG (reference sequence). Trimming cost V 2 bases and J 7 bases, with 11 bases left between them. The CDR3 has 13 amino acids. CDR3 coding DNA: TGTGCCTGGAGTTCCGGTACAGCTGAAAAACTGTTTTTT. Amino acids: CAWSSGTAEKLFF. Complete variable domain (other parts from reference TRBV30 and TRBJ1-4): SQTIHQWPATLVQPVGSPLSLECTVEGTSNPNLYWYRQAAGRGLQLLFYSVGIGQISSEVPQNLSASRPQDRQFILSSKKLLLSDSGFYLCAWSSGTAEKLFFGSGTQLSVL.

This clone was counted a few times. The V gene is TRBV6-4, the J gene TRBJ2-1, with D perhaps matching TRBD2 (6 bases). The V end lost 5 bases, the J end lost 7 bases, and 15 bases lay between the germline ends. Germline V gene data show CDR1 as MRHNA and CDR2 as SNTAGT. The CDR3 extends over 14 amino acids. The CDR3 protein is CASSRGGDGNEQFF. In DNA, the CDR3 is TGTGCCAGCAGTCGGGGCGGGGATGGTAATGAGCAGTTCTTC.

The chain is built from TRBV27 and TRBJ1-6; tentatively, D is TRBD1 (5 bases). V shed 3 bases and J shed 5 bases, with 20 bases lying between them. CDR1 is MNHEY and CDR2 is SMNVEV in the germline V gene (reference sequence). The CDR3 loop spans 18 amino acids. For the CDR3, the DNA is TGTGCCAGCAGTTTTTCAGCCCGCAGCGGGACCGATAATTCACCCCTCCACTTT. This sequence encodes CASSFSARSGTDNSPLHF.

A note on this clone: One end of the junction fails to match germline, which may point to a read error. The rearrangement uses TRBV19 and TRBJ2-2, with TRBD1 identical over 8 bases. This CDR3 is 15 amino acids long. The germline gives CDR1 LNHDA, CDR2 SQIVND (reference sequence). The CDR3 DNA follows: TGTGCCAGTAGACAGGGGGAATCGAACGCCGGGGAGCTGTTTTTT. Amino acid sequence: CASRQGESNAGELFF.

This chain joins TRBV25-1 and TRBJ1-2, with D possibly being TRBD1 (5 bases). The CDR3 sequence is 11 residues long. Germline loops: CDR1 MGHDK, CDR2 SYGVNS. Trimming pared 8 bases from V and 7 bases from J, leaving 11 bases between. As DNA, the CDR3 is TGTGCCAGCGGGGGGGATCGTGGCTACACCTTC. It codes for CASGGDRGYTF.